A single sample is the source of the 31 T cell receptor beta chains below, sequenced in a study of CD8 T cells in ankylosing spondylitis. TCRdb used MiXCR to reprocess the 5' RACE reads, holding one entry per CDR3 protein. The sample has 240,000 or so distinct CDR3 sequences, about 10% seen once. Material for sequencing was blood, either unsorted or a sorted T cell fraction (not recorded which). These receptors were collected from a male donor with ankylosing spondylitis or in good health (not recorded which).

The chain links TRBV28 to TRBJ2-3; a weak D match, TRBD2 (5 bases). V was shortened by 8 bases and J by 5 bases, with 17 bases between the two germline ends. There are 14 residues in the CDR3. Germline CDR1 MDHEN, CDR2 SYDVKM. This CDR3 reads CASGSRVKVDTQYF. Written as DNA, the CDR3 is TGTGCCAGCGGGTCGAGGGTGAAGGTAGATACGCAGTATTTT.

This clonotype was seen ten or more times. This chain links TRBV12-3 or TRBV12-4 with TRBJ1-2; TRBD1 might be the D (6 bases). This CDR3 comprises 13 residues. V lost 4 bases, J lost 4 bases, and 10 bases lay in between. The CDR3 sequence: CASSYTGFYGYTF. DNA of the CDR3: TGTGCCAGCAGTTATACAGGGTTCTATGGCTACACCTTC.

This clonotype was seen a few times. The chain links TRBV28 to TRBJ1-2; tentatively, D is TRBD1 (5 bases). The CDR3 is 14 amino acids. Germline V gene data show CDR1 as MDHEN and CDR2 as SYDVKM. V dropped 2 bases and J dropped 4 bases, with 11 bases sitting between them. The CDR3 coding sequence is TGTGCCAGCAGTTTAGCCCCCGGGGGCTATGGCTACACCTTC. Encoded protein: CASSLAPGGYGYTF.

Ten or more counts support this clonotype. This rearrangement joins TRBV10-3 to TRBJ2-1; D remains ambiguous. V was pared by 2 bases and J by 4 bases, with 6 bases between. Germline V gene lookup returns CDR1 ENHRY and CDR2 SYGVKD. There are 13 residues in the CDR3. The CDR3: CAISEAVYNEQFF. Here the CDR3 DNA reads TGTGCCATCAGTGAGGCTGTATACAATGAGCAGTTCTTC.

V usage is TRBV21-1 and J usage is TRBJ2-5; no DNA check was done on the table's D call, TRBD2. TRBV21-1 is given as a pseudogene. This CDR3 comprises 15 residues. CDR3 bases: TGTGTCAGCAGCGTAGTCGAGATAGCTCAAGAGACCCAGTACTTC. Translation: CVSSVVEIAQETQYF.

This chain links TRBV5-1 with TRBJ2-5; 9 bases line up with TRBD2. The CDR3 sequence is 16 residues long. V dropped 2 bases and J dropped 4; count of bases not matched to a gene: 9. The germline CDR1 and CDR2 sequences are SGHRS and YFSETQ. As DNA, the CDR3 is TGCGCCAGCAGCTTCACGACTAGCGGCGCCCGAGAGACCCAGTACTTC. Residues: CASSFTTSGARETQYF. The entire variable domain, with the rest obtained from reference TRBV5-1 and TRBJ2-5, is as follows: KAGVTQTPRYLIKTRGQQVTLSCSPISGHRSVSWYQQTPGQGLQFLFEYFSETQRNKGNFPGRFSGRQFSNSRSEMNVSTLELGDSALYLCASSFTTSGARETQYFGPGTRLLVL.

This clonotype appeared many times. The V call is TRBV5-1, the J call TRBJ2-7; unclear D gene. With 1 base removed from V and 3 bases from J, the gap between germline ends came to 11 bases. Germline V gene data show CDR1 as SGHRS and CDR2 as YFSETQ. The CDR3 runs 14 residues. In DNA form, the CDR3 reads TGCGCCAGCAGCTTGATTGACTTGAGCTACGAGCAGTACTTC. Translation gives CASSLIDLSYEQYF.

There are many counts of this clonotype. The chain has TRBV29-1 and TRBJ2-3, with 11 bases identical to TRBD2. The CDR3 has 14 amino acids. The germline CDR1 and CDR2 sequences are SQVTM and ANQGSEA. The V and J ends lost 4 bases and 2 bases, in that order; junction bases with no gene match: 2. The CDR3 DNA follows: TGCAGCGTTGCACTAGCGGGAGTCACAGATACGCAGTATTTT. It is translated as CSVALAGVTDTQYF.

The chain employs TRBV20-1 and TRBJ1-3, with unresolved D. CDR3 length equals 14 residues. Germline CDR1 and CDR2: DFQATT and SNEGSKA (reference sequence). Trimming cost V 5 bases and J 4 bases, with 15 bases left between them. The CDR3 loop is CSAENQHLGNTIYF. In DNA form, the CDR3 reads TGCAGTGCTGAAAATCAGCATCTCGGAAACACCATATATTTT.

The V and J genes are TRBV20-1 and TRBJ2-1, with TRBD2 matching 10 bases. The length of the CDR3 is 19 residues. With 5 bases clipped from V and 9 bases from J, the junction kept 25 bases outside the gene matches. Per germline, CDR1 DFQATT and CDR2 SNEGSKA (reference sequence). DNA of the CDR3: TGCAGTGCTCAGTCTCGGAGCCTAGCGGGGGCGTTTTCTAGGGGTGAGCAGTTCTTC. Translation gives CSAQSRSLAGAFSRGEQFF.

This clonotype was counted between two and nine times. This sequence joins TRBV29-1 and TRBJ1-4, with D uncertain. The V gene lost 1 base and the J gene lost 7 bases, with 4 bases spanning the gap. CDR3 length equals 11 residues. Germline V CDR1 and CDR2: SQVTM, ANQGSEA. Here the CDR3 reads CSVEVGEKLFF. CDR3 in DNA: TGCAGCGTTGAAGTAGGTGAAAAACTGTTTTTT.

In this sample, this clonotype turned up a few times. This chain links TRBV7-9 with TRBJ1-1, with TRBD1 identical over 7 bases. The ends lost 2 bases at V and 4 bases at J; junction bases unmatched: 10. The germline CDR1 and CDR2 sequences are SEHNR and FQNEAQ (reference sequence). This CDR3 contains 16 residues. This chain's CDR3 is CASSLRKQGKSTEAFF. The DNA of the CDR3 is TGTGCCAGCAGCTTACGGAAACAGGGGAAAAGCACTGAAGCTTTCTTT.

This clonotype was found many times. The chain couples TRBV5-1 to TRBJ2-1; D is undetermined. Trimming stripped 4 bases from V and 5 bases from J, with 10 bases between. The CDR3 is made up of 13 amino acids. CDR1 is SGHRS and CDR2 is YFSETQ in the germline V gene. In DNA form, the CDR3 reads TGCGCCAGCAGCCCACGTGGGGACAATGAGCAGTTCTTC. It specifies CASSPRGDNEQFF.

This clonotype was seen repeatedly, ten times or more. CDR3 sequence reads: CASSTRGPYEQYF. DNA for the CDR3: TGTGCCAGCAGCACCCGGGGACCGTACGAGCAGTACTTC. The V gene is TRBV12-3 or TRBV12-4, the J gene TRBJ2-7, with D perhaps TRBD1 or TRBD2 (5 bases each). This CDR3 has 13 amino acids. V was trimmed by 6 bases and J by 4 bases, leaving 13 bases between them.

This clonotype appeared many times. The genes are TRBV7-8 and TRBJ1-5; a possible D gene is TRBD1 (5 bases). The CDR3 loop spans 12 amino acids. Germline lookup yields CDR1 SGHVS and CDR2 FQNEAQ. V lost 5 bases and J 11 bases, leaving 13 bases between the germline ends. In DNA form, the CDR3 reads TGTGCCAGCAGCCCCCAGGGATCGGCCCAGCATTTT. It codes for CASSPQGSAQHF. Full variable domain (outside the CDR3, taken from reference TRBV7-8 and TRBJ1-5): GAGVSQSPRYKVAKRGQDVALRCDPISGHVSLFWYQQALGQGPEFLTYFQNEAQLDKSGLPSDRFFAERPEGSVSTLKIQRTQQEDSAVYLCASSPQGSAQHFGDGTRLSIL.

The gene calls are TRBV7-9 and TRBJ1-1, with 10 bases fitting TRBD1. CDR1 SEHNR and CDR2 FQNEAQ come from the germline V gene (reference sequence). V trimming: 4 bases; J trimming: 5 bases; junction bases outside the gene matches: 7. This CDR3 is 15 amino acids long. The chain's CDR3 is CASSYLRDRGTEAFF. The CDR3 nucleotides are TGTGCCAGCAGCTACCTCCGGGACAGGGGTACTGAAGCTTTCTTT.

Only a few counts were recorded for this clonotype. The chain recombines TRBV28 with TRBJ1-1; D is uncertain. Looked up from germline, CDR1 is MDHEN and CDR2 is SYDVKM. This CDR3 contains 11 residues. Trimming removed 8 bases from V and 10 bases from J, with 14 bases in between. CDR3: CASGETGGAFF. The CDR3 bases are TGTGCCAGCGGGGAGACGGGTGGAGCTTTCTTT.

This clonotype appeared many times. The rearrangement uses TRBV20-1 and TRBJ1-5; 9 nucleotides match TRBD1. The CDR3 spans 15 residues. Germline assignment: CDR1 DFQATT and CDR2 SNEGSKA (reference sequence). With 3 bases clipped from V and 5 bases from J, the junction kept 8 bases outside the gene matches. The DNA of the CDR3 is TGCAGTGCTAGCCATGGGACAGGGTCCGATCAGCCCCAGCATTTT. Protein: CSASHGTGSDQPQHF.

This clonotype has just a few counts. V gene TRBV5-1 combines with J gene TRBJ1-5; tentatively, D is TRBD1 (6 bases). CDR3 length: 12 residues. Germline CDR1 is SGHRS and CDR2 is YFSETQ. The V gene lost 4 bases and the J gene lost 10 bases, with 12 bases spanning the gap. The CDR3 spells CASSTGGGPQHF. The CDR3 DNA sequence: TGCGCCAGCAGCACAGGTGGGGGCCCCCAGCATTTT.

This clonotype was detected many times. The rearrangement links TRBV6-5 to TRBJ2-7; D might be TRBD2 (6 bases). The germline CDR1 and CDR2 sequences are MNHEY and SVGAGI. The CDR3 covers 14 residues. Trimming cost V 0 bases and J 3 bases, with 9 bases left between them. The DNA of the CDR3 is TGTGCCAGCAGTTACTCGCAGGGACTCTACGAGCAGTACTTC. This gives the protein CASSYSQGLYEQYF.

The V call is TRBV12-3 or TRBV12-4, the J call TRBJ1-4; TRBD1 matches 7 bases. V lost 2 bases, J lost 7 bases, and 4 bases stayed unmatched. The CDR3 covers 14 residues. CDR3 DNA sequence: TGTGCCAGCAGTTTATCAGGGGGTCGTGAAAAACTGTTTTTT. As protein: CASSLSGGREKLFF.

This clonotype was seen repeatedly, ten times or more. The chain is built from TRBV29-1 and TRBJ1-2; 8 nucleotides agree with TRBD1. V was pared by 7 bases and J by 7 bases, with 11 bases of the junction left unmatched. Germline V gene sequence: CDR1 SQVTM, CDR2 ANQGSEA. This CDR3 region has 13 residues. The CDR3 loop reads CSAHRQGIGGYTF. For the CDR3, the DNA is TGCAGCGCACATCGACAGGGGATAGGTGGCTACACCTTC.

In its sample, this clonotype was seen many times. The chain combines TRBV20-1 with TRBJ2-3; TRBD2 agrees at 8 bases. The CDR3 has 15 residues. V lost 1 base to trimming and J lost 3 bases; unmatched junction nucleotides: 6. The germline V gene encodes CDR1 DFQATT and CDR2 SNEGSKA (reference sequence). CDR3 amino acids: CSARAGGPGTDTQYF. The CDR3 DNA follows: TGCAGTGCTAGAGCGGGAGGGCCGGGGACAGATACGCAGTATTTT.

This clonotype was picked up a small number of times. The V and J genes are TRBV12-3 or TRBV12-4 and TRBJ1-6; D is unclear. Trimming took off 7 bases at V and 10 bases at J, with 11 bases between the two ends. This CDR3 has 12 residues. The CDR3: CASTSHESPLHF. The CDR3 coding sequence is TGTGCCAGCACCTCCCACGAATCACCCCTCCACTTT.

This clonotype was observed at least ten times. The chain combines TRBV25-1 with TRBJ2-7; no clear D. V was trimmed by 2 bases and J by 4 bases, leaving 18 bases between them. This CDR3 is built from 16 residues. Germline V CDR1 and CDR2: MGHDK, SYGVNS. The CDR3 protein is CASSERVGSDGYEQYF. The CDR3 DNA reads as TGTGCCAGCAGTGAACGGGTTGGCAGTGACGGGTACGAGCAGTACTTC.

In this sample, this clonotype turned up many times. V and J are TRBV6-5 and TRBJ1-2; D unclear. The ends were cut back, 11 bases at V and 7 bases at J, with 11 bases in the middle. The CDR3 extends over 10 amino acids. The germline V gene has CDR1 MNHEY and CDR2 SVGAGI. The CDR3 loop reads CAVGRGGYTF. The CDR3 nucleotides are TGTGCCGTAGGCCGGGGTGGCTACACCTTC.

As to this clonotype: Just one base apart from a much larger clone, this may be a read error. The chain carries TRBV5-1 and TRBJ2-3; D is uncertain. The CDR3 sequence is 15 residues long. Germline V gives CDR1 SGHRS, CDR2 YFSETQ. V was clipped by 0 bases and J by 1 base, with 9 bases between them. The CDR3 DNA reads as TGCGCCAGCAGCTTGGTGCGTAGTGGCACAGATACGCAGTATTTT. Translating it yields CASSLVRSGTDTQYF.

Ten or more counts support this clonotype. This chain uses TRBV11-2 with TRBJ2-3; D remains ambiguous. CDR3 size: 13 residues. With 1 base removed from V and 6 bases from J, the gap between germline ends came to 8 bases. From germline, CDR1 is SGHAT and CDR2 FQNNGV. The CDR3, as DNA: TGTGCCAGCAGCTTAGTGATGCGGGATACGCAGTATTTT. Protein product: CASSLVMRDTQYF.

The rearrangement links TRBV10-3 to TRBJ2-7; D might be TRBD2 (5 bases). The germline CDR1 and CDR2 sequences are ENHRY and SYGVKD. The V gene lost 6 bases and the J gene lost 0 bases, with 12 bases spanning the gap. This CDR3 is built from 14 residues. The CDR3 here is CAISRTLDSYEQYF. The CDR3 coding sequence is TGTGCCATCAGCCGGACTCTAGACTCCTACGAGCAGTACTTC.

The chain recombines TRBV7-6 with TRBJ1-6; 7 positions agree with TRBD1. The V and J ends lost 1 base and 6 bases, in that order; junction bases with no gene match: 9. The length of the CDR3 is 17 residues. Germline loops: CDR1 SGHVS, CDR2 FNYEAQ. For the CDR3, the DNA is TGTGCCAGCAGCTTAGGGATTAGGGGGCTTGCTAATTCACCCCTCCACTTT. It codes for CASSLGIRGLANSPLHF.

This clonotype was seen more than once but under ten times. The CDR3 is CASSLITGGETQYF. CDR3 bases: TGTGCCAGCAGTTTAATCACAGGGGGGGAGACCCAGTACTTC. The J gene is TRBJ2-5, the V gene TRBV12-3 or TRBV12-4, with 8 bases matching TRBD1. The CDR3 extends over 14 amino acids. J gave up 5 bases and V 2 bases, and 4 bases lay outside the gene matches.